This TCR beta chain stems from a study of T cell responses to AZD1222 COVID-19 vaccine. The CDR3 extends over 19 amino acids. In germline, CDR1 is KGHDR, CDR2 SFDVKD. The trim removed 5 bases at V and 5 bases at J, leaving 20 bases unmatched. On this clone itself: Its target is unknown.

TCRdb keeps only in-frame clones here, not all; method: immunoSEQ multiplex PCR. The sample contains approximately 190,000 clones, around nine tenths of which appear only once. The study, taken as a whole, reports: It should be noted that donors were predominantly white British and more often female, and clonal diversity was possibly underestimated.

J is TRBJ2-1 and V is TRBV24-1; TRBD2 aligns across 7 bases. This receptor was taken from an adult who received the MenACWY meningococcal vaccine as a control. Sample: peripheral blood, taken 28 days after the second dose of the MenACWY control vaccine. CDR3 protein: CATSVPTADGGGPHNEQFF. For the CDR3, the DNA is TGTGCCACCAGTGTCCCCACGGCCGATGGGGGAGGGCCGCACAATGAGCAGTTCTTC.